This T cell receptor beta chain is drawn from a study of blood T cell repertoires in COVID-19. At the level of the study: Acute and convalescent COVID-19 specimens originated in the United States, Italy and Spain. From T cells, B-cell-depleted T cells, or PBMCs came the material, which was cDNA or gDNA.

Authors' methods: Estimation of nucleated cell counts was performed using reference gene primer amplification. The repertoire was sequenced with immunoSEQ multiplex PCR; TCRdb's copy has only in-frame clones and lacks some. Clone size and V and J calls were adopted from that table, with D and trimming inferred from the DNA. Among over 5,500 clones, approximately 86% were seen once, and the ten largest hold roughly a fifth. J gave up 2 bases and V 1 base, and 8 bases lay outside the gene matches. Germline assignment: CDR1 LGHNA and CDR2 YNFKEQ. The CDR3 is made up of 18 amino acids. This chain joins TRBV4-2 and TRBJ2-5; 12 nucleotides align to TRBD2. This sequence was found in a human donor in a cohort sampled during active COVID-19. The sample comprised peripheral blood. The CDR3 is CASSQGPSGGAGQETQYF. DNA of the CDR3: TGTGCCAGCAGCCAAGGTCCTAGCGGGGGGGCGGGGCAAGAGACCCAGTACTTC.